The rows below give T cell receptor beta chains drawn from one sample of a study of T cells after yellow fever vaccination. Each CDR3 protein gets one entry after TCRdb re-called the 5' RACE reads with MiXCR. The sample consists of more than 200,000 distinct CDR3 sequences, 3.6% of them appearing once. Sample: PBMCs, taken 15 days after the yellow fever booster vaccination. The origin of the receptors is a man aged 18 to 29 who received the YFV17D yellow fever vaccine. The CDR3 runs from the conserved cysteine through the conserved F or W. The D gene is left open where the match is weak. Part of the rows lack a size; the others show once, few, many or a class for expanded clones.

d_call,v_call,clone_size,j_call,cdr3_nt,cdr3_aa
NA,TRBV7-2,many,TRBJ2-7,TGTGCCAGCAGCTTAAGGCCGGGGGGCTCCCACTCCTACGAGCAGTACTTC,CASSLRPGGSHSYEQYF
NA,TRBV19,many,TRBJ2-5,NA,CASSTSGKTQYF
NA,TRBV4-3,many,TRBJ1-3,TGCGCCAGCAGCCAAGATAGGACACACTCTGGAAACACCATATATTTT,CASSQDRTHSGNTIYF
NA,TRBV5-1,many,TRBJ2-1,TGCGCCAGCAGCTTGGTTTTAGTAACCTACAATGAGCAGTTCTTC,CASSLVLVTYNEQFF
NA,TRBV20-1,many,TRBJ2-3,TGCAGTGCTGGGGAGGCAGGCACAGATACGCAGTATTTT,CSAGEAGTDTQYF
TRBD2,TRBV20-1,many,TRBJ2-4,TGCAGTGCTGCAAGTTCTAGCGGTTTGAACATTCAGTACTTC,CSAASSSGLNIQYF
TRBD1,TRBV7-9,many,TRBJ2-2,TGTGCCAGCAGCTCCTCAGGGGGCGGGGAGCTGTTTTTT,CASSSSGGGELFF
NA,TRBV7-9,many,TRBJ2-1,TGTGCCAGCAGCTCAGCGGACAATGAGCAGTTCTTC,CASSSADNEQFF
NA,TRBV24-1,many,TRBJ1-5,TGTGCCACCAGCGATAGTAGTAGAGGGGCTGATCAGCCCCAGCATTTT,CATSDSSRGADQPQHF
TRBD2,TRBV5-1,many,TRBJ2-7,TGCGCCAGCAGCTTGGATCCTCTCGGGGGGGCAAGGTCGGGGGAGCAGTACTTC,CASSLDPLGGARSGEQYF
NA,TRBV18,many,TRBJ2-3,TGTGCCAGCTCACCGCAAAACGGACCCACAGATACGCAGTATTTT,CASSPQNGPTDTQYF
NA,TRBV24-1,many,TRBJ2-4,TGTGCCACCAGTGAATCCGGGACCACGAACATTCAGTACTTC,CATSESGTTNIQYF
TRBD2,TRBV19,NA,TRBJ2-1,TGTGCCAGTAGTATCCGTGGGGGGGGCTACAATGAGCAGTTCTTC,CASSIRGGGYNEQFF
TRBD1,TRBV12-3/TRBV12-4,many,TRBJ1-1,TGTGCCAGCAGCCTAGGAGGGGGCCGGTACACTGAAGCTTTCTTT,CASSLGGGRYTEAFF
NA,TRBV28,many,TRBJ1-5,TGTGCCAGCACCTGGGGCAGTCATCAGCCCCAGCATTTT,CASTWGSHQPQHF
TRBD2,TRBV20-1,many,TRBJ2-5,TGCAGTGCTATCTCGACTAGCGGGGCGCAAGAGACCCAGTACTTC,CSAISTSGAQETQYF
TRBD2,TRBV7-2,many,TRBJ2-7,TGTGCCAGCAGCGGGGTGCGGGGGAACTCCATTAAGCAGTACTTC,CASSGVRGNSIKQYF
NA,TRBV5-1,many,TRBJ2-7,TGCGCCAGCAGCTTGGCCGGGGTTACCTACGAGCAGTACTTC,CASSLAGVTYEQYF
NA,TRBV12-3/TRBV12-4,many,TRBJ2-5,TGTGCCAGCAGTTTGTTTGGGCCGCAAGAGACCCAGTACTTC,CASSLFGPQETQYF
TRBD1,TRBV20-1,many,TRBJ1-5,TGCAGTGCTCTCAGGGGGCGCGATCAGCCCCAGCATTTT,CSALRGRDQPQHF
NA,TRBV7-2,many,TRBJ1-2,TGTGCCAGCAGCTTATCGGGGGGTAGGGTCGATGGCTACACCTTC,CASSLSGGRVDGYTF
NA,TRBV7-9,many,TRBJ1-2,TGTGCCAGCAGCTTAGCGCATATGGGGGGCCGAACTAACTATGGCTACACCTTC,CASSLAHMGGRTNYGYTF
NA,TRBV5-4,many,TRBJ2-7,TGTGCCAGCAGCTTGGGACTCCACCCGGGGAACTACGAGCAGTACTTC,CASSLGLHPGNYEQYF
NA,TRBV12-5,many,TRBJ1-4,TGTGCTAGTGGTCCCACGTATTCAACTAATGAAAAACTGTTTTTT,CASGPTYSTNEKLFF
NA,TRBV29-1,many,TRBJ2-2,TGCAGCGCCCGAAGGGAGAACACCGGGGAGCTGTTTTTT,CSARRENTGELFF
NA,TRBV5-1,many,TRBJ2-3,TGCGCCAGCAGCTTGGACGGGGGCACAGATACGCAGTATTTT,CASSLDGGTDTQYF
NA,TRBV12-3/TRBV12-4,many,TRBJ2-7,TGTGCCAGCAAGGGCGGGGATACCTACGAGCAGTACTTC,CASKGGDTYEQYF
TRBD1,TRBV7-9,many,TRBJ2-4,TGTGCCAGCAGCCAAAAGCGGACAGGGGGCGGGAAGGCCAAAAACATTCAGTACTTC,CASSQKRTGGGKAKNIQYF
NA,TRBV7-2,many,TRBJ1-2,TGTGCCAGCAGCTCATACAGGGTACAAGGCGATGGCTACACCTTC,CASSSYRVQGDGYTF
TRBD2,TRBV5-4,many,TRBJ2-3,TGTGCCAGCAGCTTGCCGGGGGGGGTTGCTAGCACAGATACGCAGTATTTT,CASSLPGGVASTDTQYF
TRBD1,TRBV12-3/TRBV12-4,many,TRBJ2-3,TGTGCCAGCAGCCCGACAGGGGCTAACACAGATACGCAGTATTTT,CASSPTGANTDTQYF
NA,TRBV18,many,TRBJ2-7,TGTGCCAGCTCACGCCCGCCGGAACCCTACGAGCAGTACTTC,CASSRPPEPYEQYF
NA,TRBV6-5,many,TRBJ2-3,TGTGCCAGCAGTTACCACTCGAGGGGGGGCACAGATACGCAGTATTTT,CASSYHSRGGTDTQYF
NA,TRBV6-2/TRBV6-3,NA,TRBJ2-5,TGTGCCAGCAGTTACCGAAGAGTAGCCGGGGCCCTGGTACAAGAGACCCAGTACTTC,CASSYRRVAGALVQETQYF
NA,TRBV12-3/TRBV12-4,many,TRBJ1-3,TGTGCCAGCAGGATACCGGGACACCGCTCTGGAAACACCATATATTTT,CASRIPGHRSGNTIYF
NA,TRBV7-6,few,TRBJ1-5,TGTGCCAGCAGCCCAAGGGTGGTCCGGGAGAGCAATCAGCCCCAGCATTTT,CASSPRVVRESNQPQHF
TRBD2,TRBV6-6,many,TRBJ2-3,TGTGCCAGCAGTGAAGGCGGGGGGCCAACAGATACGCAGTATTTT,CASSEGGGPTDTQYF
TRBD2,TRBV7-2,many,TRBJ2-1,TGTGCCAGCAGAGTACTAGCGGGGTTAGGGGATGAGCAGTTCTTC,CASRVLAGLGDEQFF
NA,TRBV12-3/TRBV12-4,many,TRBJ2-3,TGTGCCAGCAGTTTATTTGGGGCAGATACGCAGTATTTT,CASSLFGADTQYF
NA,TRBV2,NA,TRBJ1-1,TGTGCCAGCAGTGAATGGGGGGCGCGCACTGAAGCTTTCTTT,CASSEWGARTEAFF
NA,TRBV4-3,few,TRBJ2-1,TGCGCCAGCAGCCAAGGCCCAACAACATGGAATGAGCAGTTCTTC,CASSQGPTTWNEQFF
NA,TRBV7-9,many,TRBJ2-7,TGTGCCAGCAGCTTCGCGACAGCAATCAACGAGCAGTACTTC,CASSFATAINEQYF
TRBD1,TRBV19,few,TRBJ1-1,TGTGCCAGCCGGACAGGGGCGTCTGAAGCTTTCTTT,CASRTGASEAFF
TRBD1,TRBV6-2/TRBV6-3,many,TRBJ1-5,TGTGCCAGCAGGACGGACAGGGGAGGTCAGCCCCAGCATTTT,CASRTDRGGQPQHF